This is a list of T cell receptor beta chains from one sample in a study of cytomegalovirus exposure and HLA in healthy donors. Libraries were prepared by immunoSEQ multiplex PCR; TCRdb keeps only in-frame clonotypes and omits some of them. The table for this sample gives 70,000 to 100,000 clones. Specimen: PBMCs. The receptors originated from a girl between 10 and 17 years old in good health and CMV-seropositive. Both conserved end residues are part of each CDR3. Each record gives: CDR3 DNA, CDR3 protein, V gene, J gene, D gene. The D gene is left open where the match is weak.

DNA: TGCGCCAGCAGCTTGTCCCTAGCGGGGGGGCCAGAGACCCAGTACTTC
CDR3: CASSLSLAGGPETQYF
V: TRBV5-1
J: TRBJ2-5
D: TRBD2

DNA: TGTGCCAGCAGTTTATCTCAGGGAAGAAGCACTGAAGCTTTCTTT
CDR3: CASSLSQGRSTEAFF
V: TRBV28
J: TRBJ1-1
D: NA

DNA: TGTGCCACCAGCAGAGATGTGATCAGGGGCGGTCAGCCCCAGCATTTT
CDR3: CATSRDVIRGGQPQHF
V: TRBV15
J: TRBJ1-5
D: NA

DNA: TGTGCCAGCAGCTTAAGCGGGGGAGGAGATACGCAGTATTTT
CDR3: CASSLSGGGDTQYF
V: TRBV7-3
J: TRBJ2-3
D: TRBD2

DNA: TGCGCCAGCACTGACAGGGGGCTCAACAATGAGCAGTTCTTC
CDR3: CASTDRGLNNEQFF
V: TRBV10-2
J: TRBJ2-1
D: TRBD1

DNA: TGCGCCAGCAGCCAAGTCGGCAGGCCAACGAACACTGAAGCTTTCTTT
CDR3: CASSQVGRPTNTEAFF
V: TRBV4-3
J: TRBJ1-1
D: NA

DNA: TGTGCCAGCAGCGGAACGACTAGTATGCTGGAGACCCAGTACTTC
CDR3: CASSGTTSMLETQYF
V: TRBV7-2
J: TRBJ2-5
D: NA

DNA: TGCGCCAGCAGCTTGGTGGACAGGGGTAACACCGGGGAGCTGTTTTTT
CDR3: CASSLVDRGNTGELFF
V: TRBV5-1
J: TRBJ2-2
D: TRBD1

DNA: TGTGCCACCAGCAGAGGCCAGATTAATGAAAAACTGTTTTTT
CDR3: CATSRGQINEKLFF
V: TRBV15
J: TRBJ1-4
D: NA

DNA: TGTGCCAGCAGTGTAGCGGACAGTGAAAACATTCAGTACTTC
CDR3: CASSVADSENIQYF
V: TRBV2
J: TRBJ2-4
D: NA

DNA: TGTGCCAGCAGTTCCGGACAGGAGTACGAGCAGTACTTC
CDR3: CASSSGQEYEQYF
V: TRBV7-7
J: TRBJ2-7
D: TRBD1

DNA: TGCAGCGTTGGTGTAAGCACTAACTATGGCTACACCTTC
CDR3: CSVGVSTNYGYTF
V: TRBV29-1
J: TRBJ1-2
D: NA

DNA: TGCGCCAGCAGCTCACCGGGACAGGGTAATTCACCCCTCCACTTT
CDR3: CASSSPGQGNSPLHF
V: TRBV5-1
J: TRBJ1-6
D: TRBD1

DNA: TGTGCCAGCAGTTACGCGTCAACTAGCGGGGGGAACGAGCAGTACTTC
CDR3: CASSYASTSGGNEQYF
V: TRBV6-5
J: TRBJ2-7
D: TRBD2

DNA: TGTGCCAGCAGTTCAAGGGAGGATACGCAGTATTTT
CDR3: CASSSREDTQYF
V: TRBV6-1
J: TRBJ2-3
D: NA

DNA: TGTGCCACCAGCGGGGGACAGACTAACTATGGCTACACCTTC
CDR3: CATSGGQTNYGYTF
V: TRBV15
J: TRBJ1-2
D: TRBD1

DNA: TGTGCCAGCAGTGTCGACAGGGGAGTTTTAAATTCACCCCTCCACTTT
CDR3: CASSVDRGVLNSPLHF
V: TRBV6-6
J: TRBJ1-6
D: TRBD1

DNA: TGCGCCAGCAGCCCACCCACAGGTGCCTACGCTGGCTACACCTTC
CDR3: CASSPPTGAYAGYTF
V: TRBV4-1
J: TRBJ1-2
D: NA

DNA: TGCAGCGTTGTTGCAGGGAACACCGGGGAGCTGTTTTTT
CDR3: CSVVAGNTGELFF
V: TRBV29-1
J: TRBJ2-2
D: NA

DNA: TGTGCCAGCAGTGACCCGGGTGGAAACACCATATATTTT
CDR3: CASSDPGGNTIYF
V: TRBV25-1
J: TRBJ1-3
D: NA

DNA: TGTGCCAGCAGCACAACAGGGGAACGTACCGGGGAGCTGTTTTTT
CDR3: CASSTTGERTGELFF
V: TRBV7-3
J: TRBJ2-2
D: TRBD1

DNA: TGTGCCAGCAGCCAACCCGGACTAGTCGATGAGCAGTTCTTC
CDR3: CASSQPGLVDEQFF
V: TRBV4-2
J: TRBJ2-1
D: TRBD2

DNA: TGTGCCAGCAGCTTGACAGGAAACCAGCCCCAGCATTTT
CDR3: CASSLTGNQPQHF
V: TRBV5-6
J: TRBJ1-5
D: NA

DNA: TGCGCCAGCAGCCAAGATGGCGGGGTTGTCACAGATACGCAGTATTTT
CDR3: CASSQDGGVVTDTQYF
V: TRBV4-3
J: TRBJ2-3
D: NA

DNA: TGTGCCACCGCCGGACTAGCGGGAATCACAGATACGCAGTATTTT
CDR3: CATAGLAGITDTQYF
V: TRBV19
J: TRBJ2-3
D: TRBD2

DNA: TGTGCCAGCAGCCGGGGGGACAATGAGCAGTTCTTC
CDR3: CASSRGDNEQFF
V: TRBV5-4
J: TRBJ2-1
D: TRBD2

DNA: TGTGCCAGCAGCCAGGACGGGACAGCCAGTAATTCACCCCTCCACTTT
CDR3: CASSQDGTASNSPLHF
V: TRBV4-2
J: TRBJ1-6
D: TRBD1

DNA: TGTGCCAGCTCATCCCAGGGACAAGCGAATCGGGAGACCCAGTACTTC
CDR3: CASSSQGQANRETQYF
V: TRBV18
J: TRBJ2-5
D: NA

DNA: TGTGCCAGCTCACCTACAGGGGGCCAGCCCCAGCATTTT
CDR3: CASSPTGGQPQHF
V: TRBV18
J: TRBJ1-5
D: TRBD1

DNA: TGTGCCAGCAGCCCCTCGACAGGAACTGAAGCTTTCTTT
CDR3: CASSPSTGTEAFF
V: TRBV7-3
J: TRBJ1-1
D: NA

DNA: TGCGCCAGCACAGGGGCCGGTAATGAAAAACTGTTTTTT
CDR3: CASTGAGNEKLFF
V: TRBV4-1
J: TRBJ1-4
D: NA

DNA: TGCGCCAGCAGCTCACAGGGGGCGCCCGAAAAACTGTTTTTT
CDR3: CASSSQGAPEKLFF
V: TRBV5-1
J: TRBJ1-4
D: TRBD1

DNA: TGTGCCAGCGCCACCGGGACAGCACACTACGAGCAGTACTTC
CDR3: CASATGTAHYEQYF
V: TRBV28
J: TRBJ2-7
D: TRBD1

DNA: TGTGCCAGCAGCTTAGGGACAGGGACCTACGAGCAGTACTTC
CDR3: CASSLGTGTYEQYF
V: TRBV7-2
J: TRBJ2-7
D: TRBD1

DNA: TGTGCCACCAGCAGCGCCAGGGGAACCGGGGAGCTGTTTTTT
CDR3: CATSSARGTGELFF
V: TRBV15
J: TRBJ2-2
D: NA

DNA: TGCGCCAGCACCCCGGGACACCTTAAAGGGGGCTACACCTTC
CDR3: CASTPGHLKGGYTF
V: TRBV4-3
J: TRBJ1-2
D: NA

DNA: TGTGCCAGCACCTCACCCCAGGGGGCTGGTCAGCCCCAGCATTTT
CDR3: CASTSPQGAGQPQHF
V: TRBV28
J: TRBJ1-5
D: TRBD1

DNA: TGTGCCAGCAGCTTAGGGCTCTCTGGAAACACCATATATTTT
CDR3: CASSLGLSGNTIYF
V: TRBV11-2
J: TRBJ1-3
D: NA

DNA: TGCGCCAGCAGCCAAGATAAGACAGGGAGTAATGAAAAACTGTTTTTT
CDR3: CASSQDKTGSNEKLFF
V: TRBV4-3
J: TRBJ1-4
D: TRBD1

DNA: TGTGCCACAGGGGGTCCTGGACCCGCAAACAATGAGCAGTTCTTC
CDR3: CATGGPGPANNEQFF
V: TRBV10-3
J: TRBJ2-1
D: TRBD1

DNA: TGCGCCAGCACCCGCAACGGCAATGAGCAGTTCTTC
CDR3: CASTRNGNEQFF
V: TRBV5-1
J: TRBJ2-1
D: NA

DNA: TGTGCCAGCAGTTCCTTACAGGGGTCTCTAAATGAAAAACTGTTTTTT
CDR3: CASSSLQGSLNEKLFF
V: TRBV6-5
J: TRBJ1-4
D: TRBD1

DNA: TGTGCCAGCCGGGGGGGCCTAAGCACAGATACGCAGTATTTT
CDR3: CASRGGLSTDTQYF
V: TRBV9
J: TRBJ2-3
D: TRBD2

DNA: TGTGCCAGCAGCTTAGGGGGGCTTGGGCAGCCCCAGCATTTT
CDR3: CASSLGGLGQPQHF
V: TRBV7-9
J: TRBJ1-5
D: NA

DNA: TGTGCCAGCACCCCGGGGACGAACACCGGGGAGCTGTTTTTT
CDR3: CASTPGTNTGELFF
V: TRBV4-2
J: TRBJ2-2
D: NA

DNA: TGCGCCAGCAGCGAAGACAGGGGGAACACTGAAGCTTTCTTT
CDR3: CASSEDRGNTEAFF
V: TRBV4-1
J: TRBJ1-1
D: TRBD1

DNA: TGTGCCAGCAGTTACGTCAGGGAAAGGACTGAAGCTTTCTTT
CDR3: CASSYVRERTEAFF
V: TRBV6-6
J: TRBJ1-1
D: NA

DNA: TGCGCCAGCAGCCAAGGGACAGGGTCCTCTGGGGCCAACGTCCTGACTTTC
CDR3: CASSQGTGSSGANVLTF
V: TRBV4-3
J: TRBJ2-6
D: TRBD1

DNA: TGTGCCATCAGTGAGAATAGCGGGGGGGTCCGGGAGACCCAGTACTTC
CDR3: CAISENSGGVRETQYF
V: TRBV10-3
J: TRBJ2-5
D: TRBD2

DNA: TGTGCCAGCAGCTGGACAGGGGACCACGAGCAGTACTTC
CDR3: CASSWTGDHEQYF
V: TRBV7-9
J: TRBJ2-7
D: TRBD1

DNA: TGTGCCTCACTGCGGACTGAAGCTTTCTTT
CDR3: CASLRTEAFF
V: TRBV30
J: TRBJ1-1
D: NA